This T cell receptor beta chain stems from a study of T cell repertoires in cytomegalovirus infection. The CDR3 runs 13 residues. Germline V gene data show CDR1 as LGHNA and CDR2 as YSLEER. The V and J ends lost 0 bases and 5 bases respectively, with 7 bases between them. TCRdb recomputed calls from the reads with MiXCR, one row per CDR3 protein. The table shows about 180,000 distinct CDR3 sequences, with approximately 18% occurring only once. This TCR came from a human donor in good health (CMV status not recorded). Some clones in this sample may be carry-over from other donors' samples. The genes are TRBV4-3 and TRBJ1-1; perhaps TRBD1 as D (5 bases). The sequencing input was CD8+ T cells from PBMCs. The CDR3, as DNA: TGCGCCAGCAGCCAAGATCGGGGGACTGAAGCTTTCTTT. Its translation is CASSQDRGTEAFF.